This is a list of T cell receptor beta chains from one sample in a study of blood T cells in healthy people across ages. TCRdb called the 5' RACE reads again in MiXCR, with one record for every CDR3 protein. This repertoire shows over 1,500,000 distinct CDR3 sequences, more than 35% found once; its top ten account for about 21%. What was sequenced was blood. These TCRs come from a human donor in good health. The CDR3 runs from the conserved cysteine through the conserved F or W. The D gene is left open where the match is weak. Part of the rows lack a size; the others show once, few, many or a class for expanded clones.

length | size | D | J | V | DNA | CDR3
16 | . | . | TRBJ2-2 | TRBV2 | TGTGCCAGCAGTGAAGGGGCGGGGGCGCCCGTCGGGGAGCTGTTTTTT | CASSEGAGAPVGELFF
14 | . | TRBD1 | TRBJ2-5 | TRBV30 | TGTGCCTGGACCGCGGGACAGGAATTGTCAGGGCAGTACTTC | CAWTAGQELSGQYF
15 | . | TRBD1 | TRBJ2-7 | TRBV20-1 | TGCAGTGCTAGAACTCCGACAGGGCCGTCCTACGAGCAGTACTTC | CSARTPTGPSYEQYF
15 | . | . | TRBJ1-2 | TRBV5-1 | TGCACCAGCAGCTTGGGGTCGGGCCAGTTCTATGGCTACACCTTC | CTSSLGSGQFYGYTF
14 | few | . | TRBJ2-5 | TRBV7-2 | TGTGCCAGCAGCTTAAACGGGGGTGGGGAGACCCAGTACTTC | CASSLNGGGETQYF
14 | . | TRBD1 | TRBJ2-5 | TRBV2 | TGTGCCAGCAAGATGACAGGGGGCGCAGAGACCCAGTACTTC | CASKMTGGAETQYF
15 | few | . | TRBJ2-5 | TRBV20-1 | TGCAGTGCTAGAGATGGCACCCGAGCCGGAGAGACCCAGTACTTC | CSARDGTRAGETQYF
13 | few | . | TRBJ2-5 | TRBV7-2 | TGTGCCAGCAGCTTAGTATGGTGGGAGACCCAGTACTTC | CASSLVWWETQYF
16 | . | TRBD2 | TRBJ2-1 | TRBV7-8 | TGTGCCAGCAGCTTAGCGAATAGCGGGGCTGGAGATGAGCAGTTCTTC | CASSLANSGAGDEQFF
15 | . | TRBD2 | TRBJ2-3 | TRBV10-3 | TGTGCCGCCAGGGGAACTAGCGGGGGCACAGATACGCAGTATTTT | CAARGTSGGTDTQYF
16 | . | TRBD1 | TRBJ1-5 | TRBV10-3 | TGTGCCATCAGTGGGGACAGCCCTTATAGCAATCAGCCCCAGCATTTT | CAISGDSPYSNQPQHF
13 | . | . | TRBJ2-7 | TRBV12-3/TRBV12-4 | TGTGCCAGCAGGGCGGGACACCTCTACGAGCAGTACTTC | CASRAGHLYEQYF
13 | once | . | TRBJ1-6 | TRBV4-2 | TGTGCCGGCAGCCAAGCGACAGACTCACCCCTCCACTTT | CAGSQATDSPLHF
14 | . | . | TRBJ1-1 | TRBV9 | TGTGCCAGCAGCCCCACAGCGGAGAACACTGAAGCTTTCTTT | CASSPTAENTEAFF
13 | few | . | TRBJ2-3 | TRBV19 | TGTGCCAGTAGTATCGGGCTTACAGATACGCAGTATTTT | CASSIGLTDTQYF
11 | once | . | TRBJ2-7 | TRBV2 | TGTGCCAGCAGGGGTTACGGCGAGCAGTACTTC | CASRGYGEQYF
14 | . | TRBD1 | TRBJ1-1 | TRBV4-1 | TGCGCCAGCAGTAATGCAGGGGGTTTTAACGAAGCTTTCTTT | CASSNAGGFNEAFF
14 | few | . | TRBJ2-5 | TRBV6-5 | TGTGCCAGCAGCTTGGGACCACTCGAACAGACCCAGTACTTC | CASSLGPLEQTQYF
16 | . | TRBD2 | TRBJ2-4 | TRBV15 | TGCGCCACCAGCACGGGACTAGCGGGACCCCCACGGGGGGAGTACTTC | CATSTGLAGPPRGEYF
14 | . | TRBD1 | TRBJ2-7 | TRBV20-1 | TGCAGTGCTAGGACGACAGGGGTCATCTACGAGCAGTACTTC | CSARTTGVIYEQYF
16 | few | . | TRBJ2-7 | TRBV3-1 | TGTGCCAGCAGCCAAGGGGGGAACAGGGCGCCCTACGAGCAGTACTTC | CASSQGGNRAPYEQYF
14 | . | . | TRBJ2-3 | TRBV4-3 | TGCGCCAGCAGCCAAGAACCAGGGTCGAAAACGCAGTATTTT | CASSQEPGSKTQYF
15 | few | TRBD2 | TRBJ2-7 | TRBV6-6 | TGTGCCAGCAGTTACCCACTAGCGGGGTTCTACGAGCAGTACTTC | CASSYPLAGFYEQYF
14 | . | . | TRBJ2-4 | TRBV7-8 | TGTGCCAGCAGCTCAAGCCGGATAACCCTCGGGCAGTACTTC | CASSSSRITLGQYF
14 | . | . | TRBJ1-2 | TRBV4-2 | TGTGCCAGCAGCCTCCTAGAACCCCCGTATGGCTACACCTTC | CASSLLEPPYGYTF
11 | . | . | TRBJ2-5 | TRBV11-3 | TGTGCCAGCAGCATACATGAGGAGCAGTACTTC | CASSIHEEQYF
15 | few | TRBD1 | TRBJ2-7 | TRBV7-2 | TGTGCCAGCAGCTTAAGACAGGGGGCGCTTGGCGAGCAGTACTTC | CASSLRQGALGEQYF
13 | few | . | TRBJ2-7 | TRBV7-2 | TGTGCCAGCAGTCGTAGGACAATCTACGAGCAGTACTTC | CASSRRTIYEQYF
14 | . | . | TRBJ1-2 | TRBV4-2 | TGTGCCAGCAGCCAAGATGGGAGATTCTATGGCTACACCTTC | CASSQDGRFYGYTF
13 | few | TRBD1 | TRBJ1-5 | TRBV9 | TGTGCCAGCAGCGTCGGACAGGGGCAGCCCCAGCATTTT | CASSVGQGQPQHF
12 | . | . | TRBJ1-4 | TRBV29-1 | TGCAGCGTTGAGGTGTTTGGTGAAAAACTGTTTTTT | CSVEVFGEKLFF
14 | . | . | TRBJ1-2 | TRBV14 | TGTGCCAGCAGCACCAGCGGCCGGGTTCGAGGCTACACCTTC | CASSTSGRVRGYTF
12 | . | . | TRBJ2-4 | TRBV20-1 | TGCAGTGCTTCCGGGACAAAAAACATTCAGTACTTC | CSASGTKNIQYF
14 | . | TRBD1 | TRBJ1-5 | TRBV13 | TGTGCCAGCAGCCATGGGACAGGGGTCAAGCCCCAGCATTTT | CASSHGTGVKPQHF
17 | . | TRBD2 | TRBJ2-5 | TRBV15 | TGTGCCACCAGCAGAGATCCCGAGCTAGCGGGGTACAATGAGCAGTACTTC | CATSRDPELAGYNEQYF
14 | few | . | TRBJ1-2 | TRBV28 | TGTGCCAGCAGTTTCATTCAAGGGACCGATGGCTACACCTTC | CASSFIQGTDGYTF
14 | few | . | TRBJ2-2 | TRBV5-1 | TGCGCCAGCAGCGTACAGGGCATCGCCGGGGAGCTGTTTTTT | CASSVQGIAGELFF
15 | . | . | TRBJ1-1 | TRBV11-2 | TGTGCCAGCAGCCGTTGGGGGCAGCGGAACACTGAAGCTTTCTTT | CASSRWGQRNTEAFF
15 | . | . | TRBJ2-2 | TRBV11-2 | TGTGCCAGCAGCTATACCTACGCGAACACCGGGGAGCTGTTTTTT | CASSYTYANTGELFF
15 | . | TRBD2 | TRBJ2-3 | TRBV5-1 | TGCGCCAGCAGCTTGCGTGGGACTAGCGGGGATACGCAGTATTTT | CASSLRGTSGDTQYF
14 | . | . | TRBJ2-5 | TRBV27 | TGTGCCAGCAGTTCCAACAACAGGATCGGTGAGCAGTACTTC | CASSSNNRIGEQYF
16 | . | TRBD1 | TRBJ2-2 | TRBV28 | TGTGCCAGCAGTCCTCAGGGACAGGGAATTACCGGGGAGCTGTTTTTT | CASSPQGQGITGELFF
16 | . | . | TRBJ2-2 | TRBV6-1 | TGTGCCAAGTCAGTTTCGCGGACTACGAACACCGGGGAGCTGTTTTTT | CAKSVSRTTNTGELFF
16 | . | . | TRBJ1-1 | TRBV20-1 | TGCAGTGCTAGAGATCAGTCCGGCAGGTTAAACACTGAAGCTTTCTTT | CSARDQSGRLNTEAFF
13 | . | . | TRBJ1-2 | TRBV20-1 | TGCAGTGCTAGCCCGGATCTTAACTATGGCTACACCTTC | CSASPDLNYGYTF
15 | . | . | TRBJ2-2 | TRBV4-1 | TGCGCCAGCAGCCAAGGGGTAGCCCTGGGCGGGGAGCTGTTTTTT | CASSQGVALGGELFF
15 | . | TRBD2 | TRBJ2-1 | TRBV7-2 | TGTGCCAGCAGTCGTAGCGGGGGGGGCCACAATGAGCAGTTCTTC | CASSRSGGGHNEQFF
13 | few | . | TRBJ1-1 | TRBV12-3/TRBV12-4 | TGTGCCAGCAGTTTAACTGGGTCCCCTGAAGCTTTCTTT | CASSLTGSPEAFF
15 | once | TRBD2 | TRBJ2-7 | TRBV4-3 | TGCGCCAGCAGCCAAGACTCGGGGGGGTCCTGCGAGCAGTACTTC | CASSQDSGGSCEQYF
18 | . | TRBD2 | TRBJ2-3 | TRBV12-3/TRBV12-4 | TGTGCCAGCAGCCCCGGGGGGGTTGCGGTGGTAAGCACAGATACGCAGTATTTT | CASSPGGVAVVSTDTQYF
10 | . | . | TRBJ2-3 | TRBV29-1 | TGCAGCGTTGAAGATCGTGGAAGGTATTTT | CSVEDRGRYF
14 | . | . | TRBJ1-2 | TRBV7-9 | TGTGCCAGCAGCTTAGTAGTTCCCTCCTATGGCTACACCTTC | CASSLVVPSYGYTF
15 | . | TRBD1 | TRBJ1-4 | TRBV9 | TGTGCCAGCAGCCGAGGGACAGATGGGCCTGAAAAACTGTTTTTT | CASSRGTDGPEKLFF
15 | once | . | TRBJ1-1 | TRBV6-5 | TGTGCCAGCAGTTGCTCACAGGGCCCGAACACTGAAGCTTTCTTT | CASSCSQGPNTEAFF